This record covers a single T cell receptor beta chain. The record originates from a study of blood T cell repertoires in COVID-19. At the level of the study: Samples of COVID-19 (acute and convalescent) were obtained from the United States, Italy and Spain.

Everyone who took part was about 18 to 90 years old, and they came from over 20 US areas. Participant reports of clinical history set cohort assignment. Sequencing was performed with immunoSEQ multiplex PCR; in TCRdb, only in-frame clones are kept and a portion is missing. The repertoire holds hundreds of thousands of clones, with almost 90% as singletons. This CDR3 has 13 amino acids. V lost 5 bases and J lost 4; bases outside the gene matches: 3. Germline values: CDR1 SGHAT, CDR2 FQNNGV. V usage is TRBV11-2 and J usage is TRBJ2-7, with TRBD1 matching 9 bases. The sequenced sample consisted of PBMCs or T cells enriched from blood (not recorded which). The clonotype originates from a woman aged 45-65 years with acute COVID-19. The CDR3: CASSRDREYEQYF. CDR3 sequence (DNA): TGTGCCAGCAGCCGGGACAGGGAATACGAGCAGTACTTC.